The T cell receptor beta chain described here comes from a study of cytomegalovirus exposure and HLA in healthy donors. The PCR ran on 60 Vbeta and 13 Jbeta primers. Here immunoSEQ multiplex PCR was the method, and the copy in TCRdb shows in-frame clones only, minus some. The sample includes 150,000 to 200,000 clones, around 82% of them seen just once. Study conclusions and caveats: A later analysis by the authors found several of the most significant clusters apparently linked to common viral pathogens. Researchers had no immune exposure information except CMV serostatus available. An ancestry cluster, one associated with Asian ancestry, reportedly showed fewer N-insertions than the roughly 700-donor mean in a later analysis. HLA restriction was apparent for most CMV-associated TCR beta chains in a later analysis.

Points on this clone: Its specificity is not known.

This CDR3 contains 13 residues. With 3 bases removed from V and 1 base from J, the gap between germline ends came to 7 bases. Germline V gene lookup returns CDR1 SGHRS and CDR2 YFSETQ. The source material was PBMCs. The sequence came from a woman in her fifties or sixties in good health and CMV-seropositive. The gene calls are TRBV5-1 and TRBJ1-1; TRBD1 is a possible D gene (5 bases). CDR3 DNA sequence: TGCGCCAGCAGCTGGGGGGAGAACACTGAAGCTTTCTTT. Residues: CASSWGENTEAFF.